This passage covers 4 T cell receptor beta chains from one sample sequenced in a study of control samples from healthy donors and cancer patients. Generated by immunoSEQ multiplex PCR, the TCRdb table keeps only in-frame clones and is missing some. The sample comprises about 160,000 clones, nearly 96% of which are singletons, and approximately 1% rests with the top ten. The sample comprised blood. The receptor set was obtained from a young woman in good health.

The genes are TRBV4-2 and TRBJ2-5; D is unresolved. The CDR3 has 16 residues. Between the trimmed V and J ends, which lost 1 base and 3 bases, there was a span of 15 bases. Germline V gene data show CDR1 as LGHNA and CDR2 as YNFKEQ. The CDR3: CASSQGPRADEETQYF. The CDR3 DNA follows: TGTGCCAGCAGCCAAGGACCGCGCGCCGACGAAGAGACCCAGTACTTC.

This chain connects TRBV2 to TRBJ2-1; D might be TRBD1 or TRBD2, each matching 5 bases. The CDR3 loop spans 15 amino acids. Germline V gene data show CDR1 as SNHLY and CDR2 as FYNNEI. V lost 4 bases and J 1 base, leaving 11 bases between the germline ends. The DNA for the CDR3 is TGTGCCAGCAGTGTTGACGGGGCGTCCTACAATGAGCAGTTCTTC. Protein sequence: CASSVDGASYNEQFF. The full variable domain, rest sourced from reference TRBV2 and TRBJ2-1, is EPEVTQTPSHQVTQMGQEVILRCVPISNHLYFYWYRQILGQKVEFLVSFYNNEISEKSEIFDDQFSVERPDGSNFTLKIRSTKLEDSAMYFCASSVDGASYNEQFFGPGTRLTVL.

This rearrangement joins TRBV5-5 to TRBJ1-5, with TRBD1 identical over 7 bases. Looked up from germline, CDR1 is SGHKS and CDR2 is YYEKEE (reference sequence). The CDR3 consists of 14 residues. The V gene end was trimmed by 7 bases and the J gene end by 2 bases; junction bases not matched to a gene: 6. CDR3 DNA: TGTGCCAGCCAGGGGGGGCCGGGCAATCAGCCCCAGCATTTT. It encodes CASQGGPGNQPQHF.

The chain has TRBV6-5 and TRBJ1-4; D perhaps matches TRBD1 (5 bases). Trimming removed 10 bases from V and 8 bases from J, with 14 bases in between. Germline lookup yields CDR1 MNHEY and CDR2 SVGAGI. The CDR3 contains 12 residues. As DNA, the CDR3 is TGTGCCACCGGGGCACTGGGAGAAAAACTGTTTTTT. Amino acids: CATGALGEKLFF.